This is a list of T cell receptor beta chains from one sample in a study of radiotherapy plus CTLA-4 blockade in lung cancer. Profiling relied on immunoSEQ multiplex PCR, and the TCRdb table lists in-frame clones only, not all of them. Seen here are approximately 80,000 clones, 70% to 80% observed once, and the top ten hold roughly 9.8%. The input for sequencing was peripheral blood, taken from a patient treated with radiotherapy plus ipilimumab. The source of these receptors is a human donor with non-small cell lung cancer whose response to radiotherapy plus ipilimumab could not be evaluated. Each CDR3 is given with its conserved first and last residue. A D gene is named only where the DNA matches it firmly. Clone size is shown for a subset of rows, as once, few, many or a class of expanded clone.

j_call	clone_size	d_call	v_call	cdr3_length	cdr3_nt	cdr3_aa
TRBJ1-5	.	.	TRBV4-1	15	TGCGCCAGCAGCCCCGGACAGTTCGGCAATCAGCCCCAGCATTTT	CASSPGQFGNQPQHF
TRBJ1-3	few	.	TRBV7-9	15	TGTGCCAGCAGACCAACAAGAGGAGCTGGAAACACCATATATTTT	CASRPTRGAGNTIYF
TRBJ2-1	.	.	TRBV6-4	15	TGTGCCAGCCGGGTAGCGGAAAGCTCCTACAATGAGCAGTTCTTC	CASRVAESSYNEQFF
TRBJ1-4	.	TRBD1	TRBV6-6	12	TGTGCCAGCAGTTCCCCGACAGGGCTTCTGTTTTTT	CASSSPTGLLFF
TRBJ1-2	.	.	TRBV10-1	11	TGCGCCAGCGACTCCCACTATGGCTACACCTTC	CASDSHYGYTF
TRBJ1-2	.	TRBD1	TRBV10-2	14	TGCGCCAGCTCTCCAGGCATAGGGACAGTCTACTACACCTTC	CASSPGIGTVYYTF
TRBJ2-7	.	TRBD2	TRBV9	16	TGTGCCAGCAGCGTAGCTACTGGACTAGCGGGACGCGAGCAGTACTTC	CASSVATGLAGREQYF
TRBJ2-7	.	.	TRBV6-1	15	TGTGCCAGCAGTGAAGCGAGGCGGGTTACATACGAGCAGTACTTC	CASSEARRVTYEQYF
TRBJ1-1	.	.	TRBV6-5	13	TGTGCCAGCAACCTCGTCCCGGGCACTGAAGCTTTCTTT	CASNLVPGTEAFF
TRBJ2-7	.	TRBD1	TRBV18	15	TGTGCCAGCTCACTGGGACAGGAGATATACTACGAGCAGTACTTC	CASSLGQEIYYEQYF
TRBJ1-3	.	TRBD1	TRBV5-1	16	TGCGCCAGCAGCTTGGGCAGACAGGGGGCGGTGGACACCATATATTTT	CASSLGRQGAVDTIYF
TRBJ1-2	.	.	TRBV4-2	15	TGTGCCAGCAGCCAAGATAGGACATCCCACTATGGCTACACCTTC	CASSQDRTSHYGYTF
TRBJ2-5	.	.	TRBV7-3	15	TGTGCCAGCAGCCAGAGGGGGGGGGCCTCCGAGACCCAGTACTTC	CASSQRGGASETQYF
TRBJ1-1	.	.	TRBV9	15	TGTGCCAGCAGCGTACCGACAGGAAAGAACACTGAAGCTTTCTTT	CASSVPTGKNTEAFF
TRBJ2-3	.	TRBD2	TRBV7-3	14	TGTGCCAGCAGCCAGCGGGGCCCCACAGATACGCAGTATTTT	CASSQRGPTDTQYF
TRBJ1-1	many	TRBD1	TRBV6-5	13	TGTGCCAGCAGCCTGGGACAGTACACTGAAGCTTTCTTT	CASSLGQYTEAFF